This TCR beta chain was sequenced during a study of blood T cell repertoires in COVID-19. Study in general: PBMCs, B-cell-depleted T cells, or T cells provided the cDNA or gDNA that made up the material.

From germline, CDR1 is LNHNV and CDR2 YYDKDF (reference sequence). This CDR3 contains 14 residues. V was trimmed by 4 bases and J by 5 bases, leaving 14 bases between them. Sequenced by immunoSEQ multiplex PCR; TCRdb stores in-frame clones only, minus some. The sample carries tens of thousands of clones, 79% recorded once. The material sequenced was peripheral blood. The chain carries TRBV15 and TRBJ1-1, with unresolved D. This receptor was identified in a woman aged 50 to 65 with acute or convalescent COVID-19. Written as DNA, the CDR3 is TGTGCCACCAGCACAGGATTGGAATCTACTGAAGCTTTCTTT. Translation gives CATSTGLESTEAFF.